Presented here are 18 T cell receptor beta chains from one specimen sequenced in a study of PD-1 blockade in classical Hodgkin lymphoma. Every patient had relapsed following autologous stem cell transplantation, and cohorts differed in brentuximab vedotin exposure. The assay was immunoSEQ multiplex PCR, and TCRdb's table has in-frame clones only and misses some. The sample records tens of thousands of clones, about 91% being singletons. Material: peripheral blood mononuclear cells (PBMCs), obtained before the second cycle of nivolumab. Receptor source: a human donor with classical Hodgkin lymphoma.

In this sample, this clone turned up once. This chain connects TRBV28 to TRBJ1-2, with 12 positions matching TRBD1. CDR3 length equals 15 residues. Trimming took 3 bases from V and 7 from J; bases not matched to a gene: 6. CDR1 and CDR2 from the germline V gene are MDHEN and SYDVKM. The CDR3 is CASSFGDRGPGGYTF. CDR3 bases: TGTGCCAGCAGTTTTGGGGACAGGGGGCCTGGTGGCTACACCTTC.

This clone was found a few times. This chain joins TRBV6-5 and TRBJ1-3; D is possibly TRBD1 (6 bases). The V and J ends lost 10 bases and 2 bases respectively, with 9 bases between them. CDR3 size: 12 residues. Germline values: CDR1 MNHEY, CDR2 SVGAGI. The CDR3 region has the DNA TGTGCCACCACAGGGACTGGAAACACCATATATTTT. This sequence encodes CATTGTGNTIYF.

This chain joins TRBV11-2 and TRBJ2-6; D may correspond to TRBD1 or TRBD2 (7 bases each). This CDR3 is built from 18 residues. Trimming shortened V by 5 bases and J by 0 bases, and 17 bases separated the two germline ends. The germline V gene has CDR1 SGHAT and CDR2 FQNNGV. This CDR3 reads CASSAGGDTSSGANVLTF. For the CDR3, the DNA is TGTGCCAGCAGCGCAGGGGGGGACACCAGCTCTGGGGCCAACGTCCTGACTTTC.

This rearrangement joins TRBV5-1 to TRBJ2-1; 8 nucleotides line up with TRBD2. The germline CDR1 and CDR2 sequences are SGHRS and YFSETQ. Trimming removed 1 base from V and 6 bases from J; junction bases left unmatched: 3. The CDR3 extends over 14 amino acids. The CDR3 DNA reads as TGCGCCAGCAGCTTGACGGGAGGGGCCAATGAGCAGTTCTTC. It specifies CASSLTGGANEQFF.

This chain links TRBV11-2 with TRBJ1-4; D not resolved. This CDR3 region has 17 residues. The V gene's germline CDR1 is SGHAT and CDR2 FQNNGV. V lost 5 bases to trimming and J lost 3 bases, with 19 bases between them. The CDR3 region is CASSPGLGRAANEKLFF. The DNA for the CDR3 is TGTGCCAGCAGCCCGGGATTGGGTAGAGCGGCTAATGAAAAACTGTTTTTT.

The CDR3 coding sequence is TGTGCCAGCAGCTTAGGGGACAGGTCCAATCAGCCCCAGCATTTT. Its translation: CASSLGDRSNQPQHF. The J gene is TRBJ1-5, the V gene TRBV11-2, with 8 bases identical to TRBD1. The trim removed 1 base at V and 3 bases at J, leaving 2 bases unmatched. CDR1 SGHAT and CDR2 FQNNGV come from the germline V gene. This CDR3 spans 15 amino acids.

V and J are TRBV2 and TRBJ1-1, with TRBD1 matching 7 bases. This CDR3 comprises 15 residues. The V and J ends lost 2 bases and 3 bases, in that order; junction bases with no gene match: 6. Germline values: CDR1 SNHLY, CDR2 FYNNEI. The CDR3 DNA is TGTGCCAGCAGTGAAAGGGGGCTGGCTGACACTGAAGCTTTCTTT. Protein product: CASSERGLADTEAFF.

The rearrangement links TRBV6-5 to TRBJ2-7; D is tentatively TRBD1 or TRBD2 (6 bases each). The CDR3 sequence is 15 residues long. Germline lookup yields CDR1 MNHEY and CDR2 SVGAGI. The germline V and J ends were trimmed by 0 bases and 2 bases, with 11 bases remaining between them. The CDR3 nucleotides are TGTGCCAGCAGTTACTCAGAGGGGGGCCCCTACGAGCAGTACTTC. The encoded protein is CASSYSEGGPYEQYF.

The chain uses TRBV29-1 and TRBJ2-4; weak D call: TRBD1 (7 bases). Per the germline V gene, CDR1 is SQVTM and CDR2 is ANQGSEA. The V gene lost 6 bases and the J gene lost 0 bases, with 21 bases spanning the gap. CDR3 length equals 17 residues. The CDR3: CSVRDPGQSLAKNIQYF. For the CDR3, the DNA is TGCAGCGTGCGGGACCCGGGACAGTCCTTAGCCAAAAACATTCAGTACTTC.

The J gene is TRBJ1-2, the V gene TRBV11-2; no firm D call. Germline-derived CDR1 and CDR2 are SGHAT and FQNNGV. There are 13 residues in the CDR3. Trimming shortened V by 6 bases and J by 2 bases, and 10 bases separated the two germline ends. The CDR3 spells CASRKGINYGYTF. Here the CDR3 DNA reads TGTGCCAGCAGAAAAGGGATAAACTATGGCTACACCTTC.

The rearrangement joins TRBV4-1 to TRBJ2-1; 10 nucleotides match TRBD2. The CDR3 has 14 amino acids. With V trimmed by 2 bases and J by 9 bases, 4 bases remained unmatched. The germline gives CDR1 MGHRA, CDR2 YSYEKL. The CDR3 bases are TGCGCCAGCAGCCAACAGCGGGGGGGCGTTGAGCAGTTCTTC. Translating gives CASSQQRGGVEQFF.

The chain joins TRBV6-5 to TRBJ2-7, with a tentative D call TRBD1 (5 bases). The V and J ends lost 5 bases and 2 bases respectively, with 7 bases between them. The CDR3 consists of 12 residues. CDR1 is MNHEY, CDR2 SVGAGI, per germline. CDR3 in amino acids: CASSQGTYEQYF. The CDR3 bases are TGTGCCAGCAGTCAGGGAACCTACGAGCAGTACTTC.

The chain couples TRBV9 to TRBJ2-3; a weak D match, TRBD2 (6 bases). In germline, CDR1 is SGDLS, CDR2 YYNGEE. Deletions cut 1 base from V and 5 bases from J, with 14 bases between. CDR3 length equals 15 residues. The DNA of the CDR3 is TGTGCCAGCAGCGTAATACCGGGAGCGGGAGATACGCAGTATTTT. Translation: CASSVIPGAGDTQYF.

The chain is built from TRBV2 and TRBJ2-5; D is tentatively TRBD1 or TRBD2 (5 bases each). V lost 6 bases, J lost 5 bases, and 19 bases lay in between. Germline V gives CDR1 SNHLY, CDR2 FYNNEI. The CDR3 extends over 15 amino acids. The chain's CDR3 is CASSGSGGNRETQYF. The DNA of the CDR3 is TGTGCCAGCAGCGGTTCTGGGGGTAATAGGGAGACCCAGTACTTC.

In DNA, the CDR3 is TGTGCCAGCAGTTTACGACAGGGGAATTATCAGCCCCAGCATTTT. This translates into CASSLRQGNYQPQHF. The J gene is TRBJ1-5, the V gene TRBV28; TRBD1 agrees at 8 bases. The trim removed 2 bases at V and 5 bases at J, leaving 5 bases unmatched. CDR3 length equals 15 residues. Germline loops: CDR1 MDHEN, CDR2 SYDVKM.

The chain has TRBV4-1 and TRBJ1-6, with a possible D match to TRBD1 (5 bases). The germline V gene has CDR1 MGHRA and CDR2 YSYEKL. V was trimmed by 4 bases and J by 7 bases, leaving 11 bases between them. The CDR3 covers 14 residues. This chain's CDR3 is CASSRLWGNSPLHF. Written as DNA, the CDR3 is TGCGCCAGCAGCCGATTGTGGGGGAATTCACCCCTCCACTTT.

This rearrangement joins TRBV19 to TRBJ1-2; perhaps TRBD1 as D (5 bases). This CDR3 has 16 amino acids. Between the trimmed V and J ends, which lost 2 bases and 3 bases, there was a span of 16 bases. Per germline, CDR1 LNHDA and CDR2 SQIVND (reference sequence). The chain's CDR3 is CASSILLRTFYYGYTF. The CDR3 DNA reads as TGTGCCAGTAGTATACTTCTGCGGACATTTTACTATGGCTACACCTTC.

This clone has a single count. The J gene is TRBJ2-1, the V gene TRBV11-2; 9 nucleotides line up with TRBD2. CDR1 and CDR2 from the germline V gene are SGHAT and FQNNGV. The CDR3 extends over 16 amino acids. J gave up 3 bases and V 8 bases, and 11 bases lay outside the gene matches. CDR3 DNA: TGTGCCAGCCAGGCGGGGGGGCTCAAAGGCTACAATGAGCAGTTCTTC. It is translated as CASQAGGLKGYNEQFF.